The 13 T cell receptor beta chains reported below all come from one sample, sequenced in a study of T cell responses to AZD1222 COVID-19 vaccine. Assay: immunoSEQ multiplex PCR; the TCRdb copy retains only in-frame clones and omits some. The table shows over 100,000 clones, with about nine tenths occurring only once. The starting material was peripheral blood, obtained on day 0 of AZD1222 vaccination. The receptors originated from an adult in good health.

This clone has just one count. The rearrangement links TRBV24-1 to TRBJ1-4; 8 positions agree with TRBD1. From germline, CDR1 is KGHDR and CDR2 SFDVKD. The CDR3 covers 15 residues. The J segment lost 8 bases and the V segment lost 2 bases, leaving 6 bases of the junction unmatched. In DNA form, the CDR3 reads TGTGCCACCAGTGATTCGCTGGGGACAGGCGAAAAACTGTTTTTT. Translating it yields CATSDSLGTGEKLFF.

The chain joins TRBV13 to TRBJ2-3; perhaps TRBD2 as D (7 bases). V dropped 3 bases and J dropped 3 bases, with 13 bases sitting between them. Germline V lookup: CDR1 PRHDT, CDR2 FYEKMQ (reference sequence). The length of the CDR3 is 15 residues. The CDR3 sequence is CASSFLGGRTDTQYF. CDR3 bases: TGTGCCAGCAGCTTCCTGGGGGGGCGGACAGATACGCAGTATTTT.

CDR3 sequence (DNA): TGTGCCAGCAGCTTAGTCCCGGACTACTATGGCTACACCTTC. It specifies CASSLVPDYYGYTF. The chain couples TRBV7-2 to TRBJ1-2; D gene unclear. The V gene's germline CDR1 is SGHTA and CDR2 FQGNSA. V lost 1 base and J 3 bases, leaving 9 bases between the germline ends. The CDR3 spans 14 residues.

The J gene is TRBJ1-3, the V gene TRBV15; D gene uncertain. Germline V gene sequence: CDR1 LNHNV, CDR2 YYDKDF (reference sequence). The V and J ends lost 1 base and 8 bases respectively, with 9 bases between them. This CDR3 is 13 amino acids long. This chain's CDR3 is CATSRAPGDTIYF. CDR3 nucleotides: TGTGCCACCAGCAGAGCCCCGGGAGACACCATATATTTT.

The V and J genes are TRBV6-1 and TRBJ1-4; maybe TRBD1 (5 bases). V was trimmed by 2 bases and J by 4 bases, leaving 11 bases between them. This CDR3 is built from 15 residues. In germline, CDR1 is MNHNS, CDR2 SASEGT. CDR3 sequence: CASSERGEFNEKLFF. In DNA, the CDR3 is TGTGCCAGCAGTGAACGGGGGGAGTTTAATGAAAAACTGTTTTTT.

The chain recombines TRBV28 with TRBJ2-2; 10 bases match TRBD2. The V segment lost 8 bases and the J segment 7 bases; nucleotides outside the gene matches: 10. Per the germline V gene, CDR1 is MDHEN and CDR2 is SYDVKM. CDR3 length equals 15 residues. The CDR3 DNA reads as TGTGCCAGCCACCTCCCCTCTAGCGGGGGCGGGGAGCTGTTTTTT. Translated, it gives CASHLPSSGGGELFF. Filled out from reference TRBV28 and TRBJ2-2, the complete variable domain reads DVKVTQSSRYLVKRTGEKVFLECVQDMDHENMFWYRQDPGLGLRLIYFSYDVKMKEKGDIPEGYSVSREKKERFSLILESASTNQTSMYLCASHLPSSGGGELFFGEGSRLTVL.

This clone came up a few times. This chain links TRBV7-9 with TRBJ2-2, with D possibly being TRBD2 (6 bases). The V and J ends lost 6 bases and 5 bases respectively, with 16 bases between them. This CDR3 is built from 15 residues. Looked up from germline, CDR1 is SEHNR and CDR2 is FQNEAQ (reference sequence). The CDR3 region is CASRAGGRYTGELFF. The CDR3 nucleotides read TGTGCCAGCAGGGCCGGGGGACGGTATACCGGGGAGCTGTTTTTT.

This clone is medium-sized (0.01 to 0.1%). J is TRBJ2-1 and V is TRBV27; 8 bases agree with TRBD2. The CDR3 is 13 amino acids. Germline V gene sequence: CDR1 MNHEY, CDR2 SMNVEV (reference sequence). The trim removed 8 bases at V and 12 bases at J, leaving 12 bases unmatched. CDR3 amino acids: CASQSTSEVGQFF. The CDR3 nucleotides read TGTGCCAGCCAGTCGACTAGCGAGGTTGGGCAGTTCTTC.

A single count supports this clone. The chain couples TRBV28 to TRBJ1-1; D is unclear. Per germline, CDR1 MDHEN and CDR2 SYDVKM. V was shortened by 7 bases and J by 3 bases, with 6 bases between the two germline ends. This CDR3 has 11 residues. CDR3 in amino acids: CASTTYTEAFF. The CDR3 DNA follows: TGTGCCAGCACCACTTACACTGAAGCTTTCTTT.

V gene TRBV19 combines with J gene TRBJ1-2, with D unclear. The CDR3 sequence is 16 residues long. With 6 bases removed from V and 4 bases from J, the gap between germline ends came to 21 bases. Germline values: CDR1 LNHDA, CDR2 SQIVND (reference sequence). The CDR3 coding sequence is TGTGCCAGTAGCAGACACGATCTTGGACCAGGCTATGGCTACACCTTC. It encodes CASSRHDLGPGYGYTF. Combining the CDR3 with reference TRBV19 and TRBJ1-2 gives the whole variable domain DGGITQSPKYLFRKEGQNVTLSCEQNLNHDAMYWYRQDPGQGLRLIYYSQIVNDFQKGDIAEGYSVSREKKESFPLTVTSAQKNPTAFYLCASSRHDLGPGYGYTFGSGTRLTVV.

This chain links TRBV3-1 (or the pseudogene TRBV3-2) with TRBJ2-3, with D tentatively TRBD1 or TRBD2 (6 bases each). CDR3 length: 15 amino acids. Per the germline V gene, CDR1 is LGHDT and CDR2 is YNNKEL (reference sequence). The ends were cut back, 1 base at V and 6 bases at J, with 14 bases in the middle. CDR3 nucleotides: TGTGCCAGCAGCCAAGTCAATAGGGGGGTCGATACGCAGTATTTT. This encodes CASSQVNRGVDTQYF.

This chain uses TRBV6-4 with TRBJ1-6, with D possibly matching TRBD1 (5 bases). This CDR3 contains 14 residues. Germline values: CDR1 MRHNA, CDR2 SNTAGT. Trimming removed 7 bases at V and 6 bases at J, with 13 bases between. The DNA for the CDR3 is TGTGCCAGCACCCGGCTGGGGGGTAATTCACCCCTCCACTTT. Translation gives CASTRLGGNSPLHF.

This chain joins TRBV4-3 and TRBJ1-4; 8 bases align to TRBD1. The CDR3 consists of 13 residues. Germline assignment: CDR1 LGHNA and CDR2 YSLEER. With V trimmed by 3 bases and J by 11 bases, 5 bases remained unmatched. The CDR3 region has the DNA TGCGCCAGCAGCCACGGGACAGGTCTCAAACTGTTTTTT. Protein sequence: CASSHGTGLKLFF.